This T cell receptor (beta chain) was sequenced in a study of CXCR3-negative and CXCR3-positive naive CD8 T cells. Overall study context: Cumulative TRB read yield was approximately 135 million, averaging about 1.5 +/- 0.3 million per library. Findings and caveats of the study: Naive cells that were CXCR3-negative or CXCR3-positive used TRBV-TRBJ genes alike, while memory cells diverged.

It was by 5' RACE with UMI labels that the TRB cDNA libraries were prepared. Reanalyzing the 5' RACE reads, TCRdb keeps one entry per CDR3 protein, without DNA. Listed are tens of thousands of distinct CDR3 sequences; about 1.6% falls within the top ten. In regard to this clonotype: The antigen remains undetermined.

The CDR3 contains 13 residues. Germline V CDR1 and CDR2: SQVTM, ANQGSEA. The receptor's source is a human donor in good health. Some clones in this sample may be carry-over from other donors' samples. Material: naive CXCR3- CD8+ T cells from blood. The subset is: CD45RO-CCR7+CD27+CD95- naive CD8+ T cells lacking CXCR3 (TNR3-). The chain employs TRBV29-1 and TRBJ2-3; TCRdb proposes TRBD2, but this gene call is untestable without DNA. This chain's CDR3 is CSVGVGTTDTQYF.